This T cell receptor (beta chain) was retrieved from a study of blood T cell repertoires in COVID-19. This clone was counted between two and nine times. The CDR3 loop spans 16 amino acids. Germline V CDR1 and CDR2: SGHVS, FQNEAQ. V was pared by 3 bases and J by 5 bases, with 17 bases between. The repertoire was sequenced with immunoSEQ multiplex PCR; TCRdb's copy has only in-frame clones and lacks some. The repertoire holds roughly 190,000 clones, with roughly nine tenths as singletons. Sequences were obtained from peripheral blood. This TCR was sampled from a woman aged 55 to 70 with COVID-19, enrolled during active disease. The chain couples TRBV7-8 to TRBJ1-5; D is possibly TRBD1 (5 bases). The CDR3 nucleotides read TGTGCCAGCAGCTTGGACCGGGGGGAAGGGCATCAGCCCCAGCATTTT. Its protein product is CASSLDRGEGHQPQHF.